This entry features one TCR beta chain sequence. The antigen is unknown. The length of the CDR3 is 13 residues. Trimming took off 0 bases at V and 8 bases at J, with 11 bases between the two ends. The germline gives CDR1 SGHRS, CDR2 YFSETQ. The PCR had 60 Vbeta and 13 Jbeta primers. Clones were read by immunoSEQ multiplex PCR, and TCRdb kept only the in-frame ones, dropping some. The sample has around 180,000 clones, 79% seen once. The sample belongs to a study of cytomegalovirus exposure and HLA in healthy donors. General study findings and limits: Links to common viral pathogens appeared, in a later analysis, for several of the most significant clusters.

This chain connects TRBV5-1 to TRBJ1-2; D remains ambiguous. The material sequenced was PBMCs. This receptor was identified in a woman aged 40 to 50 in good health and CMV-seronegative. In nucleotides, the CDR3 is TGCGCCAGCAGCTTGGGGTATAGCGGGGGCTACACCTTC. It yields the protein CASSLGYSGGYTF.